The rows below give T cell receptor beta chains drawn from one sample of a study of T cells after yellow fever vaccination. TCRdb passed the 5' RACE reads through MiXCR, listing each CDR3 protein once. The sample holds approximately 340,000 distinct CDR3 sequences; about 9.5% are singletons and the top ten take about a sixth. Sequenced here: PBMCs, sampled on the day of the first yellow fever vaccination. The source of these receptors is a man younger than 35 who received the YFV17D yellow fever vaccine. CDR3s include the opening cysteine and the closing phenylalanine or tryptophan. Fields, in order: J gene, V gene, clone size, D gene, CDR3 DNA, CDR3 protein. A D gene is named only where the DNA matches it firmly. For some rows the clone size is stated as once, few or many, or as a class when expanded; others skip it.

>TRBJ1-6|TRBV4-3|many|TRBD1
TGCGCCAGCAGCCAAGACTCGGACAGGGAAAGTTCACCCCTCCACTTT
CASSQDSDRESSPLHF
>TRBJ2-2|TRBV4-2|few|TRBD1
TGTGCCAGCGGAAGAGGGCGGGACAGGCTGAACACCGGGGAGCTGTTTTTT
CASGRGRDRLNTGELFF
>TRBJ2-2|TRBV9|few|TRBD2
TGTGCCAGCAGCAAAGCGGGGGGGGGGTACACCGGGGAGCTGTTTTTT
CASSKAGGGYTGELFF
>TRBJ2-7|TRBV4-3|.|TRBD2
TGCGCCAGCAGCCAAGAGGTAGCGGGGTCGTCCTACGAGCAGTACTTC
CASSQEVAGSSYEQYF
>TRBJ2-3|TRBV28|.|.
TGTGCCAGCAGTTTGGACGGAAGAGTTTATTTT
CASSLDGRVYF
>TRBJ2-3|TRBV9|.|TRBD2
TGTGCCAGCAGCCGGCCGGGACTAGCGCCAGATACGCAGTATTTT
CASSRPGLAPDTQYF
>TRBJ1-1|TRBV29-1|few|.
TGCAGCGTTCAGGGGAACACTGAAGCTTTCTTT
CSVQGNTEAFF
>TRBJ2-5|TRBV12-3/TRBV12-4|many|.
TGTGCCAGCAGTTCGGCAGCTTACCAAGAGACCCAGTACTTC
CASSSAAYQETQYF
>TRBJ2-1|TRBV13|few|TRBD1
TGTGCCAGCAGGCCGGGACAGAGCTCCTACAATGAGCAGTTCTTC
CASRPGQSSYNEQFF
>TRBJ2-1|TRBV20-1|.|TRBD1
TGCAGTGCTAGAGAGGTAAACAGGGGGACGGATGAGCAGTTCTTC
CSAREVNRGTDEQFF
>TRBJ2-7|TRBV4-3|many|.
TGCGCCAGCAGCCCAAAATCAGGGGTTTGGGAGCAGTACTTC
CASSPKSGVWEQYF
>TRBJ2-4|TRBV20-1|once|.
TGCAGTGCTAGAGATTCGTGGAAAGGGGTGAACATTCAGTACTTC
CSARDSWKGVNIQYF
>TRBJ1-2|TRBV29-1|many|.
TGCAGCGCTACAGGGCCCAACTATGGCTACACCTTC
CSATGPNYGYTF
>TRBJ2-7|TRBV4-1|few|TRBD1
TGCGCCAGCAGGGGACAGGGACCCTCCTACGAGCAGTACTTC
CASRGQGPSYEQYF
>TRBJ1-2|TRBV2|few|TRBD1
TGTGCCAGCAGTGATCAGGGGGCGGAGGAGGACTATGGCTACACCTTC
CASSDQGAEEDYGYTF
>TRBJ2-7|TRBV20-1|.|TRBD2
TGCAGTGTTCCCTGGGGGAGGGTGACCCACGAGCAGTACTTC
CSVPWGRVTHEQYF
>TRBJ2-1|TRBV7-9|many|.
TGTGCCAGCAGCTTGGAGGGGAGCAATGAGCAGTTCTTC
CASSLEGSNEQFF